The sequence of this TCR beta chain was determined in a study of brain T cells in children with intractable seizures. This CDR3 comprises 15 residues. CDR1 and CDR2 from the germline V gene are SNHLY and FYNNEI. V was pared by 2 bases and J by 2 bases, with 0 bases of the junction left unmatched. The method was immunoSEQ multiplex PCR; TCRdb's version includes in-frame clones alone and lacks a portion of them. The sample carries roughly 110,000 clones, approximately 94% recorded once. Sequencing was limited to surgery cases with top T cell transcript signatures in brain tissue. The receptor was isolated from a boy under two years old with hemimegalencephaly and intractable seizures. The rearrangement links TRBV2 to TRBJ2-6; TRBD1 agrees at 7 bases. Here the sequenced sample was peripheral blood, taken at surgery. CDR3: CASSEQGAGANVLTF. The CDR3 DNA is TGTGCCAGCAGTGAACAGGGGGCTGGGGCCAACGTCCTGACTTTC.